This T cell receptor (beta chain) was captured by sequencing in a study of blood T cell repertoires in COVID-19. Study details: Acute-phase and convalescent COVID-19 samples originated in the United States, Italy and Spain.

TCRdb keeps only in-frame clones here, not all; method: immunoSEQ multiplex PCR. The sample holds 55,000 to 80,000 clones, around 84% seen once. Trimming removed 4 bases from V and 3 bases from J; junction bases left unmatched: 4. Germline lookup yields CDR1 LNHNV and CDR2 YYDKDF (reference sequence). The CDR3 is 15 amino acids. The chain carries TRBV15 and TRBJ2-3, with TRBD1 identical over 10 bases. The clonotype comes from a man between 70 and 80 years old with acute or convalescent COVID-19. Sequencing was done on a sample of peripheral blood. The CDR3 loop reads CATSTRQGATDTQYF. DNA for the CDR3: TGTGCCACCAGCACAAGACAGGGGGCAACAGATACGCAGTATTTT.